Listed below are T cell receptor beta chains from one sample, sequenced in a study of response to subunit inactivated influenza vaccine. A single record per CDR3 protein comes from TCRdb applying MiXCR to the RT-PCR reads. The table lists 650,000 to 800,000 distinct CDR3 sequences, about 15% of them singletons. Sequencing was performed on PBMCs from blood, taken 14 days before vaccination. The source of these receptors is a man aged 50-59 years who received an inactivated influenza vaccine. CDR3s include the opening cysteine and the closing phenylalanine or tryptophan. A D gene is named only where the DNA matches it firmly. Size values are once, few and many counts, or a class for expanded clones, and some rows have none.

cdr3_nt: TGTGCCAGCAGCTTAGCGCCGTGGCTAGCGGGAGGGCCGATCCGAAATGAGCAGTTCTTC
cdr3_aa: CASSLAPWLAGGPIRNEQFF
j_call: TRBJ2-1
clone_size: few
d_call: TRBD2
v_call: TRBV11-1

cdr3_nt: TGTGCCAGCAGCTTATTATCATTCGAGCAGTACTTC
cdr3_aa: CASSLLSFEQYF
j_call: TRBJ2-7
clone_size: few
d_call: NA
v_call: TRBV7-9

cdr3_nt: TGTGCCAGCAGTACAGGGAATGTACGTGGAAACACCATATATTTT
cdr3_aa: CASSTGNVRGNTIYF
j_call: TRBJ1-3
clone_size: NA
d_call: NA
v_call: TRBV5-6

cdr3_nt: TGTGCCACCCGTCCAGCAGCTTCGGCCGATGAGCAGTTCTTC
cdr3_aa: CATRPAASADEQFF
j_call: TRBJ2-1
clone_size: NA
d_call: NA
v_call: TRBV7-2

cdr3_nt: TGTGCCAGCAGTTACTCCGCGGGACTCTATGGCTACACCTTC
cdr3_aa: CASSYSAGLYGYTF
j_call: TRBJ1-2
clone_size: NA
d_call: NA
v_call: TRBV6-5

cdr3_nt: TGCAGTGCCACCGATCGGACTAGCGGGAGTGTTGTCTACGAGCAGTACTTC
cdr3_aa: CSATDRTSGSVVYEQYF
j_call: TRBJ2-7
clone_size: NA
d_call: TRBD2
v_call: TRBV20-1

cdr3_nt: TGCGCCAGCAGCTTGGACAGCCATCAAGAGACCCAGTACTTC
cdr3_aa: CASSLDSHQETQYF
j_call: TRBJ2-5
clone_size: NA
d_call: NA
v_call: TRBV5-1

cdr3_nt: TGCAGCGTCCGGGGTCGGGGTGAAAAACTGTTTTTT
cdr3_aa: CSVRGRGEKLFF
j_call: TRBJ1-4
clone_size: NA
d_call: NA
v_call: TRBV29-1

cdr3_nt: TGTGCCAGTAGATCGGGACAGGGTTGGAATCAGCCCCAGCATTTT
cdr3_aa: CASRSGQGWNQPQHF
j_call: TRBJ1-5
clone_size: few
d_call: TRBD1
v_call: TRBV19

cdr3_nt: TGTGCCAGCAGCCAAGTATTCGGCGAGCAGTACTTC
cdr3_aa: CASSQVFGEQYF
j_call: TRBJ2-7
clone_size: few
d_call: NA
v_call: TRBV3-1

cdr3_nt: TGTGCCAGCAGCCCTGAAAGCGGGTTCCCCTACGAGCAGTACTTC
cdr3_aa: CASSPESGFPYEQYF
j_call: TRBJ2-7
clone_size: NA
d_call: NA
v_call: TRBV9

cdr3_nt: TGCGCCAGCAGCTCCCTAGGCACAAATCGTTACGAGCAGTACTTC
cdr3_aa: CASSSLGTNRYEQYF
j_call: TRBJ2-7
clone_size: NA
d_call: NA
v_call: TRBV5-1

cdr3_nt: TGTGCCATCACCCCCACAGGGGTTAACACCGGGGAGCTGTTTTTT
cdr3_aa: CAITPTGVNTGELFF
j_call: TRBJ2-2
clone_size: few
d_call: TRBD1
v_call: TRBV10-3

cdr3_nt: TGTGCCATCAGTGAGTCGGGGACTAGCTACAATGAGCAGTTCTTC
cdr3_aa: CAISESGTSYNEQFF
j_call: TRBJ2-1
clone_size: NA
d_call: TRBD2
v_call: TRBV10-3

cdr3_nt: TGTGCCAGCAGTTTAGCAGGGGGCACGTTGCGTGAAGCTTTCTTT
cdr3_aa: CASSLAGGTLREAFF
j_call: TRBJ1-1
clone_size: NA
d_call: TRBD1
v_call: TRBV27

cdr3_nt: TGTGCCAGCAGTTCTAAAGCGGGGGGGCCAGAGACCCAGTACTTC
cdr3_aa: CASSSKAGGPETQYF
j_call: TRBJ2-5
clone_size: many
d_call: TRBD2
v_call: TRBV6-5

cdr3_nt: TGTGCCAGCAGTACTTCACCTGGCATGAACACTGAAGCTTTCTTT
cdr3_aa: CASSTSPGMNTEAFF
j_call: TRBJ1-1
clone_size: few
d_call: NA
v_call: TRBV12-3/TRBV12-4

cdr3_nt: TGTGCCAGCAGCCTAGGGGTAGCGGGAGGCGGGGGAGAGACCCAGTACTTC
cdr3_aa: CASSLGVAGGGGETQYF
j_call: TRBJ2-5
clone_size: few
d_call: TRBD2
v_call: TRBV12-3/TRBV12-4

cdr3_nt: TGTGCCAGCAGCCAAGGGGAGGGGGAGACCCAGTACTTC
cdr3_aa: CASSQGEGETQYF
j_call: TRBJ2-5
clone_size: many
d_call: TRBD2
v_call: TRBV4-2

cdr3_nt: TGTGCCAGCAGTTTAGCCAGGGGGCAGTACGAGCAGTACTTC
cdr3_aa: CASSLARGQYEQYF
j_call: TRBJ2-7
clone_size: few
d_call: TRBD1
v_call: TRBV27

cdr3_nt: TGTGCCAGCAGTGCGACTAGCGGGAGCCTCCTAGATGAGCAGTTCTTC
cdr3_aa: CASSATSGSLLDEQFF
j_call: TRBJ2-1
clone_size: NA
d_call: TRBD2
v_call: TRBV25-1

cdr3_nt: TGCAGTGCAAAGCGGGACCATACCTACAATGAGCAGTTCTTC
cdr3_aa: CSAKRDHTYNEQFF
j_call: TRBJ2-1
clone_size: few
d_call: TRBD2
v_call: TRBV20-1

cdr3_nt: TGCGCCAGCAGCTACAACAGGGGAACGGATGAAAAACTGTTTTTT
cdr3_aa: CASSYNRGTDEKLFF
j_call: TRBJ1-4
clone_size: NA
d_call: TRBD1
v_call: TRBV5-1

cdr3_nt: TGCGCCAGCAGCGCTATTAGCGGGAACAAAAACATTCAGTACTTC
cdr3_aa: CASSAISGNKNIQYF
j_call: TRBJ2-4
clone_size: NA
d_call: TRBD2
v_call: TRBV5-1